The following is a T cell receptor (beta chain) sequence with its context. Antigen unknown. This record comes from a study of T cell responses to AZD1222 COVID-19 vaccine. Findings and limits, study-wide: Donors in the cohort were predominantly white British and more often female, and clonal diversity was possibly underestimated. Rises in breadth and depth of Spike-specific TCRs came after two AZD1222 doses. Spike was spanned by vaccine-associated CD4 TCRs, which were dominant at 160-218 and 743-854.

The CDR3 length is 13 residues. Germline CDR1 SQVTM, CDR2 ANQGSEA. V was clipped by 6 bases and J by 5 bases, with 16 bases between them. Measured with immunoSEQ multiplex PCR; TCRdb has only the in-frame clones, and not every one. Of 150,000 to 200,000 clones detected, 92% appear once; the ten largest clones hold roughly 0.98%. V is TRBV29-1 and J is TRBJ1-1; D may be TRBD1 (6 bases). This clonotype was obtained from an adult who received the AZD1222 COVID-19 vaccine. Sequencing was performed on peripheral blood, taken 28 days after the second AZD1222 dose. CDR3 protein: CSVEYRDLTEAFF. In DNA form, the CDR3 reads TGCAGCGTAGAATACAGGGATTTGACTGAAGCTTTCTTT.